The 21 T cell receptor beta chains reported below all come from one sample, sequenced in a study of STAT3 mutations in large granular lymphocyte leukemia. Overall study findings and caveats: In T-cell large granular lymphocyte leukemia, about half of patients showed multiple immunodominant subclonotypes.

The assay was immunoSEQ multiplex PCR, and TCRdb's table has in-frame clones only and misses some. Counted here are about 39,000 clones, roughly 81% occurring once; the ten biggest clones make up 0.4% to 0.55%. These TCRs' antigens remain unknown. Specimen: PBMCs. The origin of the receptors is a human donor with T large granular lymphocyte leukemia. Some clones in this sample may be carry-over from other donors' samples.

The genes are TRBV18 and TRBJ1-2; D gene ambiguous. Trimming took off 0 bases at V and 0 bases at J, with 11 bases between the two ends. This CDR3 comprises 16 residues. Germline V gives CDR1 KGHSH, CDR2 LQKENI. CDR3 nucleotides: TGTGCCAGCTCACCACCGGCCAGCCTATCTAACTATGGCTACACCTTC. This codes for CASSPPASLSNYGYTF.

This CDR3 reads CASSQKSARGNEKLFF. The CDR3 DNA follows: TGTGCCAGCTCTCAAAAATCAGCCAGGGGGAATGAAAAACTGTTTTTT. The chain employs TRBV18 and TRBJ1-4; the match to TRBD1 covers 7 bases. Germline V gene lookup returns CDR1 KGHSH and CDR2 LQKENI. This CDR3 is 16 amino acids long. J lost 5 bases, V lost 6 bases, and 12 bases had no gene match.

The table lists this clone with a count of one. V is TRBV29-1 and J is TRBJ2-1, with 7 bases identical to TRBD1. The junction had 5 bases not matched to a gene; V was cut back by 4 bases and J by 2 bases. This CDR3 is built from 14 residues. CDR1 and CDR2 from the germline V gene are SQVTM and ANQGSEA. Here the CDR3 DNA reads TGCAGCGTTGCGGGACAGCAAGCCTACAATGAGCAGTTCTTC. Translating it yields CSVAGQQAYNEQFF.

This clone was found once. V is TRBV28 and J is TRBJ2-5, with TRBD1 matching over 7 bases. Trimming at V came to 3 bases and at J to 4 bases, leaving 2 bases not matched to a gene. The germline V gene has CDR1 MDHEN and CDR2 SYDVKM. The CDR3 runs to 13 residues. In nucleotides, the CDR3 is TGTGCCAGCAGTTTGAGACAGGGAGAGACCCAGTACTTC. It translates to CASSLRQGETQYF.

This clone was observed a handful of times. The rearrangement uses TRBV5-4 and TRBJ2-6; D possibly corresponds to TRBD1 (6 bases). V gave up 4 bases and J gave up 4 bases, with 12 bases separating them. Germline-derived CDR1 and CDR2 are SGHNT and YYREEE (reference sequence). This CDR3 region has 15 residues. The CDR3 region has the DNA TGTGCCAGCAGCGTTTCAGGGGTCGGGGCCAACGTCCTGACTTTC. Its translation: CASSVSGVGANVLTF.

The V call is TRBV9, the J call TRBJ1-3; no definite D call. Germline values: CDR1 SGDLS, CDR2 YYNGEE. Trimming left V 3 bases short and J 3 bases short, with 10 bases between. The CDR3 sequence is 14 residues long. This CDR3 is CASSETASGNTIYF. In DNA, the CDR3 is TGTGCCAGCAGCGAAACGGCGAGTGGAAACACCATATATTTT.

V and J are TRBV28 and TRBJ1-4; TRBD1 aligns across 8 bases. This CDR3 comprises 16 residues. The germline gives CDR1 MDHEN, CDR2 SYDVKM. With 5 bases clipped from V and 3 bases from J, the junction kept 8 bases outside the gene matches. This chain's CDR3 is CASSEDRGGSNEKLFF. The CDR3, as DNA: TGTGCCAGCAGTGAAGACAGGGGAGGGTCTAATGAAAAACTGTTTTTT.

This sequence joins TRBV6-6 and TRBJ1-6; 8 bases are a match to TRBD1. V shed 5 bases and J 11 bases; nucleotides not matched to a gene: 11. CDR3 length: 15 residues. CDR1 is MNHNY and CDR2 is SVGAGI in the germline V gene (reference sequence). CDR3 residues: CASSQRGQGGTPLHF. In DNA form, the CDR3 reads TGTGCCAGCAGTCAACGTGGACAGGGTGGGACACCCCTCCACTTT.

This clone occurred once. The J gene is TRBJ2-2, the V gene TRBV5-1, with D possibly being TRBD1 or TRBD2 (5 bases each). Trimming cost V 5 bases and J 0 bases, with 11 bases left between them. Germline assignment: CDR1 SGHRS and CDR2 YFSETQ. The CDR3 length is 15 residues. The CDR3 protein is CASSYGAANTGELFF. The CDR3 DNA reads TGCGCCAGCAGTTACGGGGCCGCGAACACCGGGGAGCTGTTTTTT.

The chain is built from TRBV11-3 and TRBJ2-1; possibly TRBD1 for D (5 bases). Trimming pared 5 bases from V and 5 bases from J, leaving 10 bases between. Germline V gene sequence: CDR1 SGHNT, CDR2 YENEEA. The CDR3 length is 13 residues. The CDR3 reads CASSLTGNNEQFF. The DNA of the CDR3 is TGTGCCAGCAGCCTAACAGGAAACAATGAGCAGTTCTTC.

The CDR3 region is CASSFGETQYF. Here the CDR3 DNA reads TGCGCCAGCAGCTTTGGAGAGACCCAGTACTTC. The rearrangement uses TRBV5-1 and TRBJ2-5; D remains ambiguous. The CDR3 consists of 11 residues. V lost 2 bases and J 4 bases, leaving 3 bases between the germline ends. Per the germline V gene, CDR1 is SGHRS and CDR2 is YFSETQ.

This clone was found a few times. The chain links TRBV18 to TRBJ1-6; 9 nucleotides line up with TRBD1. This CDR3 contains 14 residues. V trimming: 2 bases; J trimming: 10 bases; junction bases outside the gene matches: 3. Germline CDR1 is KGHSH and CDR2 is LQKENI. This CDR3 reads CASSPGTGYSPLHF. The CDR3 nucleotides are TGTGCCAGCTCACCAGGGACAGGGTACTCACCCCTCCACTTT.

This chain uses TRBV7-2 with TRBJ2-3; 11 bases agree with TRBD1. The CDR3 has 16 amino acids. The ends lost 3 bases at V and 5 bases at J; junction bases unmatched: 7. CDR1 is SGHTA and CDR2 is FQGNSA in the germline V gene. CDR3 coding DNA: TGTGCCAGCAGCTTGAGGTGGGGACAGGGGGGAGATACGCAGTATTTT. It yields the protein CASSLRWGQGGDTQYF.

The V and J genes are TRBV19 and TRBJ2-3; D is unclear. CDR3 size: 12 residues. Germline CDR1 is LNHDA and CDR2 is SQIVND (reference sequence). The ends were cut back, 5 bases at V and 0 bases at J, with 3 bases in the middle. The DNA of the CDR3 is TGTGCCAGTAGTTTGAGCACAGATACGCAGTATTTT. Protein sequence: CASSLSTDTQYF.

This sequence joins TRBV6-6 and TRBJ1-2; D remains ambiguous. CDR3 size: 12 residues. Trimming removed 6 bases from V and 4 bases from J, with 9 bases in between. The germline CDR1 and CDR2 sequences are MNHNY and SVGAGI (reference sequence). The CDR3, as DNA: TGTGCCAGCAGCCGTCCGTCCTATGGCTACACCTTC. Translation gives CASSRPSYGYTF.

The genes are TRBV5-1 and TRBJ1-2; 9 bases fit TRBD1. Germline trimming cut 0 bases from V and 5 bases from J; bases unmatched to any gene: 2. CDR3 length equals 14 residues. The germline V gene has CDR1 SGHRS and CDR2 YFSETQ. As DNA, the CDR3 is TGCGCCAGCAGCTTGGGGGACAGGGCTTATGGCTACACCTTC. Its translation: CASSLGDRAYGYTF.

The chain carries TRBV19 and TRBJ1-2; D is unclear. The CDR3 contains 15 residues. In germline, CDR1 is LNHDA, CDR2 SQIVND (reference sequence). V lost 5 bases and J lost 0, with 13 bases in between. CDR3 in DNA: TGTGCCAGTAGTCTTCGGCGGGAAGCTAACTATGGCTACACCTTC. It yields the protein CASSLRREANYGYTF.

This chain joins TRBV7-2 and TRBJ2-7, with D uncertain. Germline V gene sequence: CDR1 SGHTA, CDR2 FQGNSA. The CDR3 consists of 12 residues. Trimming shortened V by 3 bases and J by 0 bases, and 3 bases separated the two germline ends. The CDR3 DNA reads as TGTGCCAGCAGCTTCCTCTCCTACGAGCAGTACTTC. It specifies CASSFLSYEQYF. The full variable domain, its missing parts supplied by reference TRBV7-2 and TRBJ2-7, is GAGVSQSPSNKVTEKGKDVELRCDPISGHTALYWYRQSLGQGLEFLIYFQGNSAPDKSGLPSDRFSAERTGGSVSTLTIQRTQQEDSAVYLCASSFLSYEQYFGPGTRLTVT.

The chain is built from TRBV6-1 and TRBJ2-6, with 8 bases fitting TRBD1. There are 16 residues in the CDR3. The trim removed 4 bases at V and 4 bases at J, leaving 6 bases unmatched. Germline loops: CDR1 MNHNS, CDR2 SASEGT. The CDR3 DNA reads as TGTGCCAGCAGTGGTGCAGGGGGCGCCGGGGCCAACGTCCTGACTTTC. It encodes CASSGAGGAGANVLTF.

The V and J genes are TRBV12-5 and TRBJ1-5, with a weak D call TRBD1 (5 bases). Per germline, CDR1 LGHNT and CDR2 FRNRAP. With 1 base removed from V and 2 bases from J, the gap between germline ends came to 6 bases. The CDR3 spans 14 residues. This CDR3 reads CASGLEQGNQPQHF. The CDR3 DNA reads as TGTGCTAGTGGTTTGGAACAGGGCAATCAGCCCCAGCATTTT.

This chain links TRBV7-9 with TRBJ1-6; D gene uncertain. CDR3 length equals 16 residues. From germline, CDR1 is SEHNR and CDR2 FQNEAQ (reference sequence). The V end lost 5 bases, the J end lost 11 bases, and 22 bases lay between the germline ends. The CDR3 coding sequence is TGTGCCAGCAGCGCCGGGCGGACTACCCAAACGGCACCCCTCCACTTT. It encodes CASSAGRTTQTAPLHF.